Shown below are 26 T cell receptor beta chains from a single sample sequenced in a study of naive and memory T cell subsets. These receptors lack a known antigen. Both TRBC1 and TRBC2 were covered by a beta constant-region primer of two equimolar oligonucleotides. Nested alpha and beta constant-region primers with the SP2 primer drove four PCR rounds on ligated cDNA. TCRdb reanalysed the UMI-ligation and nested PCR reads using MiXCR and keeps one entry per CDR3 protein. The table includes approximately 150,000 distinct CDR3 sequences, approximately 24% detected once. Broader study findings: Especially in CD8 cells, naive repertoires contained a few larger clonotypes, possibly CD45RA-re-expressing memory cells.

Sequencing input: naive CD4+ T cells from blood. These receptor sequences come from a human donor in good health.

This clonotype was seen repeatedly, ten times or more. V gene TRBV3-1 combines with J gene TRBJ2-5; D is unclear. Deletions cut 2 bases from V and 5 bases from J, with 3 bases between. In germline, CDR1 is LGHDT, CDR2 YNNKEL (reference sequence). The CDR3 consists of 11 residues. CDR3 nucleotides: TGTGCCAGCAGCCAATGGGAGACCCAGTACTTC. Encoded protein: CASSQWETQYF.

This rearrangement joins TRBV7-2 to TRBJ2-7, with a tentative D call TRBD2 (6 bases). In germline, CDR1 is SGHTA, CDR2 FQGNSA. The V end was cut by 0 bases, the J end by 0 bases, with 9 bases between. CDR3 length: 15 residues. The chain's CDR3 is CASSLARGNSYEQYF. Here the CDR3 DNA reads TGTGCCAGCAGCTTAGCGCGCGGGAACTCCTACGAGCAGTACTTC.

This clonotype was counted ten times or more. The genes are TRBV29-1 and TRBJ1-4; TRBD1 matches at 8 bases. Trimming at V came to 4 bases and at J to 4 bases, leaving 5 bases not matched to a gene. Germline CDR1 and CDR2: SQVTM and ANQGSEA. The CDR3 runs to 14 residues. CDR3 sequence: CSVGTGRLNEKLFF. CDR3 in DNA: TGCAGCGTTGGGACAGGGCGACTTAATGAAAAACTGTTTTTT. The whole variable domain, filled in from reference TRBV29-1 and TRBJ1-4, reads SAVISQKPSRDICQRGTSLTIQCQVDSQVTMMFWYRQQPGQSLTLIATANQGSEATYESGFVIDKFPISRPNLTFSTLTVSNMSPEDSSIYLCSVGTGRLNEKLFFGSGTQLSVL.

This clonotype has only a few counts. V gene TRBV6-2 or TRBV6-3 combines with J gene TRBJ2-7; TRBD1 matches at 7 bases. There are 15 residues in the CDR3. The J segment lost 2 bases and the V segment lost 3 bases, leaving 7 bases of the junction unmatched. Germline CDR1 and CDR2: MNHEY and SVGEGT. In nucleotides, the CDR3 is TGTGCCAGCAGTTATGCGGGCCAGGGGGCCTACGAGCAGTACTTC. Encoded protein: CASSYAGQGAYEQYF.

CDR3 nucleotide sequence: TGTGCCAGCAGTACACGACAGCTAACGAGCAATCAGCCCCAGCATTTT. It codes for CASSTRQLTSNQPQHF. This rearrangement joins TRBV6-2 or TRBV6-3 to TRBJ1-5; a possible D gene is TRBD1 (5 bases). V lost 5 bases and J 1 base, leaving 15 bases between the germline ends. The germline V gene encodes CDR1 MNHEY and CDR2 SVGEGT. There are 16 residues in the CDR3.

V gene TRBV11-1 combines with J gene TRBJ2-7; maybe TRBD2 (5 bases). This CDR3 is built from 13 residues. Per the germline V gene, CDR1 is SGHAT and CDR2 is FQDESV (reference sequence). Trimming took off 3 bases at V and 3 bases at J, with 9 bases between the two ends. The CDR3 sequence is CASSFYGGYEQYF. CDR3 nucleotide sequence: TGTGCCAGCAGCTTTTACGGAGGCTACGAGCAGTACTTC. The full variable domain, with the rest looked up from reference TRBV11-1 and TRBJ2-7, is EAEVAQSPRYKITEKSQAVAFWCDPISGHATLYWYRQILGQGPELLVQFQDESVVDDSQLPKDRFSAERLKGVDSTLKIQPAELGDSAMYLCASSFYGGYEQYFGPGTRLTVT.

This clonotype is a singleton in its sample. This chain links TRBV28 with TRBJ2-2, with a weak D call TRBD1 (5 bases). This CDR3 region has 12 residues. CDR1 is MDHEN, CDR2 SYDVKM, per germline. Trimming removed 9 bases from V and 6 bases from J, with 11 bases in between. CDR3 amino acids: CASQGYPGELFF. The DNA of the CDR3 is TGTGCCAGTCAGGGTTATCCCGGGGAGCTGTTTTTT.

V is TRBV18 and J is TRBJ1-1; a weak D match, TRBD1 (5 bases). The V gene's germline CDR1 is KGHSH and CDR2 LQKENI. The CDR3 runs to 14 residues. The V end lost 2 bases, the J end lost 5 bases, and 12 bases lay between the germline ends. The CDR3 protein is CASSPRGEGTEAFF. As DNA, the CDR3 is TGTGCCAGCTCACCAAGAGGGGAAGGTACTGAAGCTTTCTTT.

This clonotype has more than one count but fewer than ten. V is TRBV7-2 and J is TRBJ2-7; TRBD2 matches at 11 bases. Per the germline V gene, CDR1 is SGHTA and CDR2 is FQGNSA. Losses at the gene ends were 5 bases for V and 2 bases for J; bases not matched to a gene: 8. The CDR3 totals 16 residues. The CDR3 region is CASSKLAGAIPYEQYF. The CDR3 DNA reads as TGTGCCAGCAGCAAACTAGCGGGAGCGATTCCCTACGAGCAGTACTTC.

The chain employs TRBV5-6 and TRBJ2-3; 7 bases are a match to TRBD2. The germline V gene encodes CDR1 SGHDT and CDR2 YYEEEE. The CDR3 runs 14 residues. Trimming cost V 4 bases and J 2 bases; bases outside gene matches: 4. The CDR3: CASSRDYYTDTQYF. DNA of the CDR3: TGTGCCAGCAGCCGGGACTACTACACAGATACGCAGTATTTT.

The chain joins TRBV29-1 to TRBJ2-6; D unclear. Germline V CDR1 and CDR2: SQVTM, ANQGSEA. V gave up 5 bases and J gave up 0 bases, with 11 bases separating them. The CDR3 sequence is 15 residues long. In nucleotides, the CDR3 is TGCAGCGTTCACCTCCAAGACTCTGGGGCCAACGTCCTGACTTTC. Protein sequence: CSVHLQDSGANVLTF.

This clonotype came up a few times. The chain combines TRBV20-1 with TRBJ2-1, with 8 nucleotides matching TRBD2. Germline assignment: CDR1 DFQATT and CDR2 SNEGSKA (reference sequence). The junction had 10 bases not matched to a gene; V was cut back by 1 base and J by 8 bases. The CDR3 loop spans 15 amino acids. The CDR3: CSARAMGSGGYEQFF. The DNA of the CDR3 is TGCAGTGCTAGAGCCATGGGGAGCGGGGGTTATGAGCAGTTCTTC.

This rearrangement joins TRBV28 to TRBJ2-3; the match to TRBD2 covers 8 bases. V lost 7 bases and J lost 1; bases outside the gene matches: 10. The CDR3 spans 16 residues. Germline values: CDR1 MDHEN, CDR2 SYDVKM. The CDR3 DNA is TGTGCCAGCACGGGGGGGGGTCAGGGAGGCACAGATACGCAGTATTTT. Translation: CASTGGGQGGTDTQYF.

This clonotype was detected only a few times. CDR3 protein: CASSQGDLLNTEAFF. The CDR3 nucleotides read TGTGCCAGCAGCCAAGGTGACCTTTTGAACACTGAAGCTTTCTTT. The J gene is TRBJ1-1, the V gene TRBV14; D uncertain. The CDR3 totals 15 residues. CDR1 and CDR2 (germline): SGHDN, FVKESK. Trimming cost V 1 base and J 0 bases, with 9 bases left between them.

CDR3 loop: CASYQGFTDTQYF. CDR3 DNA: TGTGCCAGCTACCAGGGGTTTACAGATACGCAGTATTTT. This rearrangement joins TRBV28 to TRBJ2-3, with a tentative D call TRBD1 (6 bases). V lost 8 bases and J 3 bases, leaving 12 bases between the germline ends. Germline V gives CDR1 MDHEN, CDR2 SYDVKM. The CDR3 extends over 13 amino acids.

This clonotype was counted a few times. The chain combines TRBV28 with TRBJ2-5; D remains ambiguous. The CDR3 covers 13 residues. Looked up from germline, CDR1 is MDHEN and CDR2 is SYDVKM. The V gene lost 3 bases and the J gene lost 9 bases, with 14 bases spanning the gap. CDR3 DNA: TGTGCCAGCAGTTTCTTCGGTAGCTGGTCCCAGTACTTC. Translated, it gives CASSFFGSWSQYF. The full variable domain, with the rest looked up from reference TRBV28 and TRBJ2-5, is DVKVTQSSRYLVKRTGEKVFLECVQDMDHENMFWYRQDPGLGLRLIYFSYDVKMKEKGDIPEGYSVSREKKERFSLILESASTNQTSMYLCASSFFGSWSQYFGPGTRLLVL.

The J gene is TRBJ2-7, the V gene TRBV12-3 or TRBV12-4; 9 positions agree with TRBD2. This CDR3 is built from 14 residues. With 2 bases clipped from V and 4 bases from J, the junction kept 3 bases outside the gene matches. The DNA for the CDR3 is TGTGCCAGCAGTTTACGGCTAGCGGGGTACGAGCAGTACTTC. Translation gives CASSLRLAGYEQYF.

This clonotype was detected only a few times. This chain connects TRBV4-3 to TRBJ2-1; D possibly corresponds to TRBD1 (6 bases). Trimming stripped 1 base from V and 1 base from J, with 11 bases between. This CDR3 is built from 16 residues. Per the germline V gene, CDR1 is LGHNA and CDR2 is YSLEER. For the CDR3, the DNA is TGCGCCAGCAGCCAAGTCCTGGGGACATCCTACAATGAGCAGTTCTTC. This codes for CASSQVLGTSYNEQFF.

This clonotype was counted a few times. The chain carries TRBV27 and TRBJ2-5; D is perhaps TRBD2 (6 bases). Per germline, CDR1 MNHEY and CDR2 SMNVEV (reference sequence). Trimming stripped 2 bases from V and 5 bases from J, with 24 bases between. CDR3 length equals 18 residues. The CDR3 spells CASSLRQSLSSGRETQYF. Written as DNA, the CDR3 is TGTGCCAGCAGTTTACGGCAGTCGTTGAGCAGCGGGCGGGAGACCCAGTACTTC.

The chain couples TRBV29-1 to TRBJ2-1, with 8 bases identical to TRBD2. J was trimmed by 6 bases and V by 4 bases; bases with no gene match: 8. Per the germline V gene, CDR1 is SQVTM and CDR2 is ANQGSEA. The CDR3 loop spans 14 amino acids. CDR3 sequence: CSVAGTRVPNEQFF. As DNA, the CDR3 is TGCAGCGTTGCCGGGACTAGAGTTCCCAATGAGCAGTTCTTC.

The rearrangement uses TRBV11-2 and TRBJ2-1; TRBD2 matches at 10 bases. The CDR3 contains 17 residues. Per the germline V gene, CDR1 is SGHAT and CDR2 is FQNNGV. V was clipped by 4 bases and J by 4 bases; unmatched bases: 10. The CDR3 sequence: CASSSASGRGAYNEQFF. The CDR3 region has the DNA TGTGCCAGCAGCTCGGCTAGCGGGAGAGGGGCTTACAATGAGCAGTTCTTC.

This clonotype has more than one count but fewer than ten. J is TRBJ1-5 and V is TRBV28; D unclear. V lost 1 base and J 3 bases, leaving 7 bases between the germline ends. Germline-derived CDR1 and CDR2 are MDHEN and SYDVKM. This CDR3 spans 14 amino acids. CDR3 residues: CASSLLVFNQPQHF. The CDR3, as DNA: TGTGCCAGCAGTTTATTGGTATTCAATCAGCCCCAGCATTTT.

This clonotype was detected a few times. V and J are TRBV29-1 and TRBJ1-1; D perhaps matches TRBD1 (5 bases). In germline, CDR1 is SQVTM, CDR2 ANQGSEA. Trimming stripped 7 bases from V and 1 base from J, with 13 bases between. The CDR3 contains 13 residues. CDR3 in DNA: TGCAGCGCCCAGGCCCAGGGGAACACTGAAGCTTTCTTT. Amino acids: CSAQAQGNTEAFF.

The gene calls are TRBV7-9 and TRBJ2-7; 8 bases line up with TRBD1. CDR1 is SEHNR and CDR2 is FQNEAQ in the germline V gene (reference sequence). The trim removed 4 bases at V and 3 bases at J, leaving 5 bases unmatched. This CDR3 contains 14 residues. The CDR3 DNA reads as TGTGCCAGCAGCTCAGGACAGGGATACTACGAGCAGTACTTC. It yields the protein CASSSGQGYYEQYF. Combining the CDR3 with reference TRBV7-9 and TRBJ2-7 gives the whole variable domain DTGVSQNPRHKITKRGQNVTFRCDPISEHNRLYWYRQTLGQGPEFLTYFQNEAQLEKSRLLSDRFSAERPKGSFSTLEIQRTEQGDSAMYLCASSSGQGYYEQYFGPGTRLTVT.

This clonotype has at least ten counts. The J gene is TRBJ2-4, the V gene TRBV5-6; D remains ambiguous. V was clipped by 7 bases and J by 0 bases, with 8 bases between them. The CDR3 totals 13 residues. CDR1 and CDR2 (germline): SGHDT, YYEEEE. In DNA form, the CDR3 reads TGTGCCAGCGAGACTCTAGCCAAAAACATTCAGTACTTC. Protein sequence: CASETLAKNIQYF.

This clonotype was seen many times. The rearrangement joins TRBV3-1 to TRBJ1-2; 11 nucleotides match TRBD1. The V and J ends lost 4 bases and 5 bases, in that order; junction bases with no gene match: 6. CDR1 and CDR2 (germline): LGHDT, YNNKEL (reference sequence). This CDR3 is built from 15 residues. CDR3 in DNA: TGTGCCAGCAGCCCACCCCGGGACAGGGGGTATGGCTACACCTTC. Protein: CASSPPRDRGYGYTF.